The 8 T cell receptor beta chains listed next were all sequenced from one sample in a study of T cells after yellow fever vaccination. TCRdb fed the 5' RACE reads into MiXCR, producing one record per CDR3 protein. Seen here are about 320,000 distinct CDR3 sequences, 4% to 5.5% observed once, and the top ten hold roughly a fifth. Material: PBMCs, obtained 15 days after the yellow fever booster vaccination. Receptors originate from a man aged 18 to 35 who received the YFV17D yellow fever vaccine.

This clonotype has ten or more counts. The chain joins TRBV11-2 to TRBJ2-3; 8 bases line up with TRBD2. This CDR3 spans 15 amino acids. J lost 1 base, V lost 5 bases, and 5 bases had no gene match. Germline loops: CDR1 SGHAT, CDR2 FQNNGV. CDR3 bases: TGTGCCAGCAGCCAATATAGCGGGGGCACAGATACGCAGTATTTT. Its protein is CASSQYSGGTDTQYF. The full variable domain, in which reference TRBV11-2 and TRBJ2-3 provide the parts outside the CDR3, is EAGVAQSPRYKIIEKRQSVAFWCNPISGHATLYWYQQILGQGPKLLIQFQNNGVVDDSQLPKDRFSAERLKGVDSTLKIQPAKLEDSAVYLCASSQYSGGTDTQYFGPGTRLTVL.

This clonotype was found many times. CDR3 nucleotide sequence: TGTGCCAGCTCACCACCGGCCAGGGCAGATACGCAGTATTTT. Translation: CASSPPARADTQYF. The chain is built from TRBV18 and TRBJ2-3; weak D call: TRBD1 (5 bases). Trimming removed 0 bases at V and 4 bases at J, with 8 bases between. Germline V gene sequence: CDR1 KGHSH, CDR2 LQKENI. The CDR3 has 14 residues.

The rearrangement uses TRBV7-2 and TRBJ2-7; D perhaps matches TRBD1 (5 bases). V was shortened by 1 base and J by 1 base, with 11 bases between the two germline ends. Germline V gives CDR1 SGHTA, CDR2 FQGNSA. The CDR3 contains 15 residues. CDR3: CASSLVGHGSYEQYF. In nucleotides, the CDR3 is TGTGCCAGCAGCTTAGTAGGACACGGGTCCTACGAGCAGTACTTC.

This clonotype was recorded at least ten times. The chain uses TRBV19 and TRBJ2-5; D is perhaps TRBD1 (6 bases). This CDR3 is 14 amino acids long. Germline values: CDR1 LNHDA, CDR2 SQIVND (reference sequence). V dropped 5 bases and J dropped 2 bases, with 12 bases sitting between them. The CDR3 bases are TGTGCCAGTAGTCCGACGGACAGACAAGAGACCCAGTACTTC. It translates to CASSPTDRQETQYF. The whole variable domain, remainder taken from reference TRBV19 and TRBJ2-5, is DGGITQSPKYLFRKEGQNVTLSCEQNLNHDAMYWYRQDPGQGLRLIYYSQIVNDFQKGDIAEGYSVSREKKESFPLTVTSAQKNPTAFYLCASSPTDRQETQYFGPGTRLLVL.

This clonotype occurred a few times. The V and J genes are TRBV6-2 or TRBV6-3 and TRBJ2-1; 9 nucleotides align to TRBD2. J gave up 4 bases and V 2 bases, and 3 bases lay outside the gene matches. This CDR3 has 15 residues. Germline-derived CDR1 and CDR2 are MNHEY and SVGEGT. The CDR3 sequence: CASSYERGVYNEQFF. Written as DNA, the CDR3 is TGTGCCAGCAGTTACGAGCGGGGGGTATACAATGAGCAGTTCTTC.

This clonotype occurred many times. The chain couples TRBV2 to TRBJ1-3, with D hard to call. V lost 10 bases and J 0 bases, leaving 7 bases between the germline ends. Germline CDR1 reads SNHLY; CDR2 reads FYNNEI. This CDR3 comprises 12 residues. CDR3 amino acids: CATSLSGNTIYF. In DNA, the CDR3 is TGTGCCACGTCTCTCTCTGGAAACACCATATATTTT.

There are a few counts of this clonotype. The chain carries TRBV6-2 or TRBV6-3 and TRBJ2-5; 7 positions match TRBD2. The V gene's germline CDR1 is MNHEY and CDR2 SVGEGT. The CDR3 runs 14 residues. V was pared by 4 bases and J by 4 bases, with 6 bases of the junction left unmatched. The CDR3 here is CASSLELAPETQYF. The DNA for the CDR3 is TGTGCCAGCAGTTTAGAACTAGCGCCAGAGACCCAGTACTTC.

The chain links TRBV7-2 to TRBJ2-3, with 11 bases matching TRBD2. Trimming cost V 1 base and J 2 bases; bases outside gene matches: 5. CDR3 size: 17 residues. CDR1 is SGHTA and CDR2 is FQGNSA in the germline V gene. CDR3 nucleotide sequence: TGTGCCAGCAGCTTAGACCTAGCGGGGGGTATCACAGATACGCAGTATTTT. Translation: CASSLDLAGGITDTQYF.